The subject of this entry is one T cell receptor beta chain. Its antigen remains unknown. This specimen belongs to a study of cytomegalovirus exposure and HLA in healthy donors. Regarding the study as a whole: Specificity of a few CMV-associated chains for CMV antigens was verified in vitro. Some 150 TCR beta chains were listed as cytomegalovirus-associated.

The data were produced by immunoSEQ multiplex PCR, yet TCRdb's version contains in-frame clones alone and is incomplete. The data contain fewer than 150,000 clones, approximately 90% of them singletons. V lost 7 bases, J lost 7 bases, and 19 bases lay in between. Germline assignment: CDR1 MNHEY and CDR2 SVGAGI. This CDR3 is built from 14 residues. This TCR derives from a man between 18 and 29 years old in good health and CMV-seronegative. Source material: PBMCs. The V and J genes are TRBV6-5 and TRBJ1-2, with D tentatively TRBD1 (6 bases). The DNA for the CDR3 is TGTGCCAGCAACCCCGGGGGGGGCACCCCTGGCTACACCTTC. Translating it yields CASNPGGGTPGYTF.